This T cell receptor beta chain was documented in a study of T cell responses to AZD1222 COVID-19 vaccine. Study-wide results and limits: Every sample of the repertoires postdated the peak T cell response. Among spike-specific TCRs, nearly half reportedly target unmutated variant regions. Baseline seropositivity characterized only six AZD1222 recipients. Donors skewed white British and female; clonal diversity was possibly underestimated.

Germline V CDR1 and CDR2: SGHAT, FQNNGV. This CDR3 is built from 14 residues. V lost 3 bases and J lost 6; bases outside the gene matches: 4. The repertoire was sequenced with immunoSEQ multiplex PCR; TCRdb's copy has only in-frame clones and lacks some. Altogether about 150,000 clones are present, roughly 90% being singletons, with the ten largest covering less than 3.5%. As regards this clone: Its antigen is still unknown.

This chain links TRBV11-2 with TRBJ2-7, with 11 bases that match TRBD1. This TCR derives from an adult who received the AZD1222 COVID-19 vaccine. The sample in question was peripheral blood, obtained 28 days after the second AZD1222 dose. The CDR3 spells CASSLAGQGGEQYF. In DNA, the CDR3 is TGTGCCAGCAGCTTGGCGGGACAGGGGGGCGAGCAGTACTTC.